This TCR beta chain came from a study of CD8 T cells in ankylosing spondylitis. Findings and limits, study-wide: In ankylosing spondylitis blood, a motif of seven to nine highly homologous TCR beta variants appeared characteristic.

MiXCR, run by TCRdb on the 5' RACE reads, gives a single entry per CDR3 protein. The sample has roughly 300,000 distinct CDR3 sequences; around 8% are singletons. This clonotype was seen repeatedly, ten times or more. Antigen: not known. The CDR3 has 14 residues. Germline lookup yields CDR1 SGHRS and CDR2 YFSETQ. Trimming took 0 bases from V and 2 from J, leaving 7 bases between them. Sequencing was carried out using blood, either unsorted or a sorted T cell fraction (not recorded which). The J gene is TRBJ2-3, the V gene TRBV5-1; the D is unclear. The clonotype originates from a male donor with ankylosing spondylitis. The chain's CDR3 is CASSLASFTDTQYF. The CDR3 DNA is TGCGCCAGCAGCTTGGCTTCATTCACAGATACGCAGTATTTT.